The 27 T cell receptor beta chains reported below all come from one sample, sequenced in a study of T-cell memory formation after mild COVID-19 (dated by TCRdb to about 2021). Receptor amplification or capture employed 5' RACE. TCRdb lists the instrument as Illumina NovaSeq 6000. The public reads were reanalyzed by TCRdb: fastp trimming at Q25, MiXCR alignment, in-frame beta chains only. Each CDR3 protein gets just one entry, which takes the most common genes and DNA from the rows behind it. A total of 550,000 to 600,000 distinct CDR3 sequences appear in this sample, about 20% of them only once. Approximately 8% of the sample is in the top ten clones. The specimen was PBMCs or a T cell subset sorted from them (not recorded which). The receptors shown here come from an adult woman who had mild COVID-19 (a few samples of this study predate the infection). The sample titles of this study are shuffled in the database, so cell type and time point are left out; the donor was told from shared clones.

This clonotype was seen only a few times. V is TRBV29-1 and J is TRBJ2-1, with 12 bases aligning to TRBD1. The length of the CDR3 is 18 residues. The V and J ends lost 6 bases and 9 bases, in that order; junction bases with no gene match: 21. Germline lookup yields CDR1 SQVTM and CDR2 ANQGSEA. CDR3 sequence (DNA): TGCAGCGTCGCAACCGGGACAGGGGGCAAAGGAGCGGGAATTGAGCAGTTCTTC. Translation gives CSVATGTGGKGAGIEQFF.

The gene calls are TRBV6-6 and TRBJ2-3; D unresolved. Between the trimmed V and J ends, which lost 2 bases and 0 bases, there was a span of 6 bases. The CDR3 consists of 14 residues. The germline V gene has CDR1 MNHNY and CDR2 SVGAGI (reference sequence). CDR3 coding DNA: TGTGCCAGCAGTTACGGGCTTAGCACAGATACGCAGTATTTT. This codes for CASSYGLSTDTQYF.

The chain is built from TRBV14 and TRBJ1-6; a possible D gene is TRBD1 (5 bases). V lost 1 base and J lost 7, with 23 bases in between. The CDR3 consists of 19 residues. Germline loops: CDR1 SGHDN, CDR2 FVKESK. As DNA, the CDR3 is TGTGCCAGCAGCCAAGTACTCCTAACGGGCAGGGCGGTCAATTCACCCCTCCACTTT. It translates to CASSQVLLTGRAVNSPLHF. The full variable domain, rest sourced from reference TRBV14 and TRBJ1-6, is EAGVTQFPSHSVIEKGQTVTLRCDPISGHDNLYWYRRVMGKEIKFLLHFVKESKQDESGMPNNRFLAERTGGTYSTLKVQPAELEDSGVYFCASSQVLLTGRAVNSPLHFGNGTRLTVT.

The V and J genes are TRBV19 and TRBJ1-6; D is possibly TRBD1 (5 bases). The CDR3 has 13 amino acids. The V gene lost 3 bases and the J gene lost 9 bases, with 9 bases spanning the gap. CDR1 is LNHDA, CDR2 SQIVND, per germline (reference sequence). This CDR3 is CASSMGVVSPLHF. CDR3 DNA sequence: TGTGCCAGTAGTATGGGGGTTGTTTCACCCCTCCACTTT.

This clonotype was observed a few times. The genes are TRBV13 and TRBJ2-1; D not certain. Trimming shortened V by 4 bases and J by 0 bases, and 19 bases separated the two germline ends. Germline-derived CDR1 and CDR2 are PRHDT and FYEKMQ (reference sequence). CDR3 length: 18 residues. Here the CDR3 DNA reads TGTGCCAGCAGCTCACAGACTTCAGGTTCTAGCTCCTACAATGAGCAGTTCTTC. It translates to CASSSQTSGSSSYNEQFF. The full variable domain, in which reference TRBV13 and TRBJ2-1 provide the parts outside the CDR3, is AAGVIQSPRHLIKEKRETATLKCYPIPRHDTVYWYQQGPGQDPQFLISFYEKMQSDKGSIPDRFSAQQFSDYHSELNMSSLELGDSALYFCASSSQTSGSSSYNEQFFGPGTRLTVL.

This clonotype was seen more than once but under ten times. The chain uses TRBV7-9 and TRBJ1-4, with 7 bases lining up with TRBD1. Germline V gives CDR1 SEHNR, CDR2 FQNEAQ (reference sequence). The CDR3 extends over 15 amino acids. The trim removed 5 bases at V and 5 bases at J, leaving 8 bases unmatched. CDR3 in DNA: TGTGCCAGCAGCACCGACAGGGAGGGAAATGAAAAACTGTTTTTT. Encoded protein: CASSTDREGNEKLFF.

The chain recombines TRBV5-5 with TRBJ1-2; 10 nucleotides agree with TRBD1. V lost 3 bases and J lost 4; bases outside the gene matches: 3. In germline, CDR1 is SGHKS, CDR2 YYEKEE (reference sequence). CDR3 size: 14 residues. CDR3 loop: CASSSTGGVYGYTF. In nucleotides, the CDR3 is TGTGCCAGCAGCTCGACAGGGGGCGTCTATGGCTACACCTTC. Together with reference TRBV5-5 and TRBJ1-2, the CDR3 gives the full variable domain: DAGVTQSPTHLIKTRGQQVTLRCSPISGHKSVSWYQQVLGQGPQFIFQYYEKEERGRGNFPDRFSARQFPNYSSELNVNALLLGDSALYLCASSSTGGVYGYTFGSGTRLTVV.

In its sample, this clonotype was seen a few times. The V gene is TRBV20-1, the J gene TRBJ2-7, with 8 bases identical to TRBD1. Germline values: CDR1 DFQATT, CDR2 SNEGSKA (reference sequence). V lost 6 bases, J lost 2 bases, and 6 bases stayed unmatched. The CDR3 runs to 13 residues. The CDR3 DNA reads TGCAGTGCAAACAGGGGGAAAACCTACGAGCAGTACTTC. It is translated as CSANRGKTYEQYF.

In this sample, this clonotype turned up a few times. The V and J genes are TRBV11-2 and TRBJ1-2; D is possibly TRBD1 (5 bases). Germline CDR1 reads SGHAT; CDR2 reads FQNNGV. The V end was cut by 3 bases, the J end by 3 bases, with 11 bases between. CDR3 length: 14 residues. The CDR3 DNA is TGTGCCAGCAGCTTTTCGGGGGAACACTATGGCTACACCTTC. Its protein product is CASSFSGEHYGYTF.

The chain has TRBV7-9 and TRBJ2-1; D tentatively reads TRBD1 or TRBD2 (6 bases each). This CDR3 contains 15 residues. V was cut by 5 bases and J by 4 bases, with 15 bases left in between. The germline V gene encodes CDR1 SEHNR and CDR2 FQNEAQ (reference sequence). This chain's CDR3 is CASSLGGDPYNEQFF. The CDR3 nucleotides are TGTGCCAGCAGCCTCGGGGGCGACCCATACAATGAGCAGTTCTTC.

The chain is built from TRBV27 and TRBJ2-3, with a tentative D call TRBD1 (6 bases). CDR1 is MNHEY and CDR2 is SMNVEV in the germline V gene (reference sequence). Trimming stripped 6 bases from V and 0 bases from J, with 13 bases between. The CDR3 loop spans 15 amino acids. The CDR3: CASRSGAASTDTQYF. Here the CDR3 DNA reads TGTGCCAGCAGGTCAGGGGCAGCTAGCACAGATACGCAGTATTTT.

This chain links TRBV7-2 with TRBJ2-5; D is possibly TRBD2 (5 bases). Germline V CDR1 and CDR2: SGHTA, FQGNSA. V shed 3 bases and J shed 2 bases, with 16 bases lying between them. There are 16 residues in the CDR3. DNA of the CDR3: TGTGCCAGCAGCTTCTCGGGCCGAGGGCAACAAGAGACCCAGTACTTC. Amino acids: CASSFSGRGQQETQYF. Together with reference TRBV7-2 and TRBJ2-5, the CDR3 gives the full variable domain: GAGVSQSPSNKVTEKGKDVELRCDPISGHTALYWYRQSLGQGLEFLIYFQGNSAPDKSGLPSDRFSAERTGGSVSTLTIQRTQQEDSAVYLCASSFSGRGQQETQYFGPGTRLLVL.

This clonotype appeared many times. This chain joins TRBV7-9 and TRBJ2-5; a possible D gene is TRBD2 (5 bases). Germline values: CDR1 SEHNR, CDR2 FQNEAQ (reference sequence). This CDR3 contains 16 residues. Trimming left V 5 bases short and J 4 bases short, with 20 bases between. CDR3 nucleotides: TGTGCCAGCAGCAGAATCACTAGAGGTCCGCCAGAGACCCAGTACTTC. It translates to CASSRITRGPPETQYF.

This clonotype was seen a few times. V gene TRBV5-6 combines with J gene TRBJ2-1, with TRBD2 identical over 9 bases. Germline V gene lookup returns CDR1 SGHDT and CDR2 YYEEEE. CDR3 length: 15 residues. The V segment lost 0 bases and the J segment 6 bases; nucleotides outside the gene matches: 4. CDR3 protein: CASSLVTSGFNEQFF. The CDR3 coding sequence is TGTGCCAGCAGCTTGGTCACTAGCGGGTTCAATGAGCAGTTCTTC.

The rearrangement joins TRBV7-6 to TRBJ1-1; 7 positions agree with TRBD1. The CDR3 has 18 residues. J gave up 0 bases and V 2 bases, and 12 bases lay outside the gene matches. The V gene's germline CDR1 is SGHVS and CDR2 FNYEAQ. DNA of the CDR3: TGTGCCAGCAGCTTATCCTTAAGACAGGGCCTAATGAACACTGAAGCTTTCTTT. It specifies CASSLSLRQGLMNTEAFF.

This chain connects TRBV9 to TRBJ2-7; D gene ambiguous. The CDR3 consists of 12 residues. Germline CDR1 SGDLS, CDR2 YYNGEE. V was pared by 4 bases and J by 7 bases, with 12 bases between. This CDR3 is CASSKKPGEQYF. CDR3 nucleotide sequence: TGTGCCAGCAGCAAGAAACCGGGTGAGCAGTACTTC.

The chain couples TRBV30 to TRBJ1-4; D is unclear. CDR1 and CDR2 from the germline V gene are GTSNPN and SVGIG (reference sequence). This CDR3 is 14 amino acids long. Trimming removed 2 bases from V and 7 bases from J, with 14 bases in between. The CDR3 region is CAWSPEPGSEKLFF. CDR3 coding DNA: TGTGCCTGGAGTCCGGAGCCGGGGAGTGAAAAACTGTTTTTT.

V usage is TRBV7-9 and J usage is TRBJ2-1; TRBD1 aligns across 8 bases. CDR1 is SEHNR and CDR2 is FQNEAQ in the germline V gene (reference sequence). The CDR3 extends over 15 amino acids. V dropped 5 bases and J dropped 4; count of bases not matched to a gene: 7. In DNA, the CDR3 is TGTGCCAGCAGCGCAGGGGGCGGGGCTTACAATGAGCAGTTCTTC. Protein sequence: CASSAGGGAYNEQFF.

CDR3 sequence (DNA): TGTGCCAGCAGCGCAACGGAGGCCCCTAACTATGGCTACACCTTC. Translation gives CASSATEAPNYGYTF. The genes are TRBV13 and TRBJ1-2; D unresolved. This CDR3 is 15 amino acids long. V dropped 5 bases and J dropped 0 bases, with 13 bases sitting between them. In germline, CDR1 is PRHDT, CDR2 FYEKMQ (reference sequence).

The rearrangement uses TRBV13 and TRBJ1-3; TRBD1 might be the D (6 bases). CDR1 and CDR2 (germline): PRHDT, FYEKMQ (reference sequence). The V end was cut by 1 base, the J end by 0 bases, with 10 bases between. CDR3 length: 16 residues. This CDR3 reads CASSLAGQFSGNTIYF. The CDR3 nucleotides are TGTGCCAGCAGCTTAGCTGGACAGTTCTCTGGAAACACCATATATTTT.

J is TRBJ1-2 and V is TRBV6-5; 8 bases match TRBD1. The J segment lost 8 bases and the V segment lost 2 bases, leaving 4 bases of the junction unmatched. The CDR3 totals 13 residues. The germline V gene has CDR1 MNHEY and CDR2 SVGAGI. CDR3 region: CASSYQGAGGYTF. CDR3 nucleotides: TGTGCCAGCAGTTACCAGGGGGCGGGAGGCTACACCTTC.

This clonotype occurred a few times. The CDR3 region has the DNA TGCAGTGCTGGTACCGAACCTGAAGCTTTCTTT. Translation: CSAGTEPEAFF. The chain joins TRBV20-1 to TRBJ1-1, with D unclear. This CDR3 has 11 residues. Germline CDR1 DFQATT, CDR2 SNEGSKA (reference sequence). V gave up 5 bases and J gave up 6 bases, with 10 bases separating them.

This clonotype has just one count. This chain uses TRBV27 with TRBJ2-1; D unclear. The CDR3 has 13 amino acids. Trimming took off 1 base at V and 4 bases at J, with 5 bases between the two ends. The germline gives CDR1 MNHEY, CDR2 SMNVEV (reference sequence). In nucleotides, the CDR3 is TGTGCCAGCAGTTTATGGCGGTACAATGAGCAGTTCTTC. Its protein is CASSLWRYNEQFF.

This clonotype was counted only a few times. This chain links TRBV11-2 with TRBJ2-3, with a weak D call TRBD1 (6 bases). Trimming cost V 4 bases and J 6 bases, with 14 bases left between them. This CDR3 spans 14 amino acids. Per the germline V gene, CDR1 is SGHAT and CDR2 is FQNNGV. The CDR3 sequence: CASSSFRGSDTQYF. In DNA form, the CDR3 reads TGTGCCAGCAGCTCCTTCAGGGGATCGGATACGCAGTATTTT.

The rearrangement joins TRBV6-2 or TRBV6-3 to TRBJ2-4; 7 bases match TRBD2. V was clipped by 0 bases and J by 9 bases; unmatched bases: 5. The CDR3 sequence is 14 residues long. Germline lookup yields CDR1 MNHEY and CDR2 SVGEGT. For the CDR3, the DNA is TGTGCCAGCAGTTACTCGAAGACGGGAGGCATTCAGTACTTC. Its translation: CASSYSKTGGIQYF.

The CDR3 sequence is CASSLLAPGNSPLHF. In nucleotides, the CDR3 is TGTGCCAGCAGCTTATTAGCGCCCGGGAATTCACCCCTCCACTTT. The chain employs TRBV7-8 and TRBJ1-6; no firm D call. This CDR3 is 15 amino acids long. The V end lost 2 bases, the J end lost 7 bases, and 12 bases lay between the germline ends. Germline CDR1 and CDR2: SGHVS and FQNEAQ.

J is TRBJ2-1 and V is TRBV29-1; D remains ambiguous. The germline gives CDR1 SQVTM, CDR2 ANQGSEA. This CDR3 comprises 13 residues. Trimming stripped 3 bases from V and 4 bases from J, with 10 bases between. The CDR3 sequence is CSVEVVLYNEQFF. The CDR3 DNA reads TGCAGCGTTGAGGTAGTTCTATACAATGAGCAGTTCTTC.